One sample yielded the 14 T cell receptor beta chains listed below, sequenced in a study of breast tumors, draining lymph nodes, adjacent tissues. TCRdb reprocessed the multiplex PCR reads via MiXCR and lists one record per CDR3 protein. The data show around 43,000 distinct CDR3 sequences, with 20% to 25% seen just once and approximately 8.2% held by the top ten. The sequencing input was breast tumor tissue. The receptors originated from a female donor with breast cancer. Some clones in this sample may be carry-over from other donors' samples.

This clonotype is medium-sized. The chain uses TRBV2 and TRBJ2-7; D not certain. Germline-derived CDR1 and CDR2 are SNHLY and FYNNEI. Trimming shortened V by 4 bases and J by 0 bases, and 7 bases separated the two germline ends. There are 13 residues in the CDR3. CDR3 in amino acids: CASSVALSYEQYF. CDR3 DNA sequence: TGTGCCAGCAGTGTTGCCCTCTCCTACGAGCAGTACTTC.

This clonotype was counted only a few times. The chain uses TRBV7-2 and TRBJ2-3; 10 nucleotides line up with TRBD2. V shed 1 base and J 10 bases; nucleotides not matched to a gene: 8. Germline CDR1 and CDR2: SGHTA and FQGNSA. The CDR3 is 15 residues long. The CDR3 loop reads CASSLVRLAGGAQYF. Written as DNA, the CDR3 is TGTGCCAGCAGCTTAGTTCGACTAGCGGGTGGGGCGCAGTATTTT.

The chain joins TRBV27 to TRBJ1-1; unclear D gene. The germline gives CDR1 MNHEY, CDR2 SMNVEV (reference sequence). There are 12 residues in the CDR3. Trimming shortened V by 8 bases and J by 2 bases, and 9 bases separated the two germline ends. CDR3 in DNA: TGTGCCAGCGGGCCCCTAAACACTGAAGCTTTCTTT. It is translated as CASGPLNTEAFF.

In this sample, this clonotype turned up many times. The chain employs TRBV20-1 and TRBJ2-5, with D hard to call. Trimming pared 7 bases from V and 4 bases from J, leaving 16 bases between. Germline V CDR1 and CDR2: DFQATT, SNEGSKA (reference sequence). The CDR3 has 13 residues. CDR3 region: CSVWARWAETQYF. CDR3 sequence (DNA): TGCAGTGTATGGGCTCGGTGGGCAGAGACCCAGTACTTC.

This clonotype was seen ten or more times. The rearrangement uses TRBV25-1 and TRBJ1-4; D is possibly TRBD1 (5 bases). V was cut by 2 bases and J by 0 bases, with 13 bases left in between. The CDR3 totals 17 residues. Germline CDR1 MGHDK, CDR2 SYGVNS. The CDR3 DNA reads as TGTGCCAGCAGTGAAAGACAGTTTCTCCCAACTAATGAAAAACTGTTTTTT. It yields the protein CASSERQFLPTNEKLFF.

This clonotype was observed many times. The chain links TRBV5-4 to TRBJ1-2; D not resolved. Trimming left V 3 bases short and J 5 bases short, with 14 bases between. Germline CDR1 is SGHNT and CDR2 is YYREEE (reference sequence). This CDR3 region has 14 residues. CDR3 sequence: CASSSIVSQYGYTF. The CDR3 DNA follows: TGTGCCAGCAGCTCTATCGTATCCCAATATGGCTACACCTTC.

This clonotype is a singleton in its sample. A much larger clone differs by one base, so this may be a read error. For the CDR3, the DNA is TGTGCCTGGAGTGTAATGCCAGCATCCTACGGGCAGTACTTC. Translation gives CAWSVMPASYGQYF. The chain employs TRBV30 and TRBJ2-7; D unresolved. This CDR3 contains 14 residues. CDR1 GTSNPN and CDR2 SVGIG come from the germline V gene (reference sequence).

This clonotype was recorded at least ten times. The CDR3 reads CSASGNTGELFF. The CDR3 DNA follows: TGCAGTGCTAGCGGGAACACCGGGGAGCTGTTTTTT. This rearrangement joins TRBV20-1 to TRBJ2-2; D uncertain. Germline V lookup: CDR1 DFQATT, CDR2 SNEGSKA (reference sequence). This CDR3 has 12 amino acids. The V gene lost 3 bases and the J gene lost 1 base, with 3 bases spanning the gap.

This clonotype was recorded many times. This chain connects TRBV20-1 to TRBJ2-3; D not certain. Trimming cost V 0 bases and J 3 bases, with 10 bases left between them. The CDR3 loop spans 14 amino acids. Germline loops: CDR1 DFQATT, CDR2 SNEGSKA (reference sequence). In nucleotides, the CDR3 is TGCAGTGCTAGAGATTTCGCTAGAACAGATACGCAGTATTTT. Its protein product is CSARDFARTDTQYF.

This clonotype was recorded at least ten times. CDR3 sequence (DNA): TGTGCCAGCAGCCCGATACCCCAAGCGAGGCAGGAGACCCAGTACTTC. As protein: CASSPIPQARQETQYF. V is TRBV11-2 and J is TRBJ2-5; D ambiguous. CDR3 size: 16 residues. The germline V gene encodes CDR1 SGHAT and CDR2 FQNNGV. Trimming left V 5 bases short and J 5 bases short, with 21 bases between.

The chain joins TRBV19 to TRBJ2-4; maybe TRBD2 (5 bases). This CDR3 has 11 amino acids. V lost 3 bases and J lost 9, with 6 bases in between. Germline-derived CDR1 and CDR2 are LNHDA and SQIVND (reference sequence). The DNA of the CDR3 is TGTGCCAGTAGTATGGACTTCATTCAGTACTTC. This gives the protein CASSMDFIQYF.

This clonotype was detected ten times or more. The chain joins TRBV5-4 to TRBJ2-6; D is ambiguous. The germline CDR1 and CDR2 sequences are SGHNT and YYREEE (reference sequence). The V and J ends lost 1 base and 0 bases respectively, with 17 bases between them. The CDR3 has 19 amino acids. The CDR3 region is CASSLWLGPYSSGANVLTF. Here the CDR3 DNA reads TGTGCCAGCAGCTTGTGGCTGGGCCCCTACAGCTCTGGGGCCAACGTCCTGACTTTC.

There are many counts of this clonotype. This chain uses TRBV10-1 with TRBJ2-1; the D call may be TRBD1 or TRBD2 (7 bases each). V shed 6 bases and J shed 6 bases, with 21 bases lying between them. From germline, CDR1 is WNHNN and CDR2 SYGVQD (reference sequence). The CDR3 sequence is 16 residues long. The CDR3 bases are TGCGCCAGCAGCCCCGGGGGGACAGTTGTTACCAATGAGCAGTTCTTC. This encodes CASSPGGTVVTNEQFF.

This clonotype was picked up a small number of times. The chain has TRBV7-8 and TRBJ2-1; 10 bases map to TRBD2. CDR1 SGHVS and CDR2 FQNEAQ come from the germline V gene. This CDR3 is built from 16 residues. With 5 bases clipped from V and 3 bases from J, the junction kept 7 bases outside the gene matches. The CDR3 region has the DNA TGTGCCAGCAGCCCCCAGCGACTAGCGGGCTACAATGAGCAGTTCTTC. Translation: CASSPQRLAGYNEQFF. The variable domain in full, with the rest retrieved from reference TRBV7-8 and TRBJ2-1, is GAGVSQSPRYKVAKRGQDVALRCDPISGHVSLFWYQQALGQGPEFLTYFQNEAQLDKSGLPSDRFFAERPEGSVSTLKIQRTQQEDSAVYLCASSPQRLAGYNEQFFGPGTRLTVL.